The clone carrying this TCR beta chain was seen repeatedly, ten times or more. Its target is unknown. The cohort's ophthalmopathy patients, a group with duration under 3 months, had a Clinical Activity Score of at least 3 and a NOSPECS grade of at least 4. PBMCs were obtained from over 8.5 ml fresh peripheral blood. Amplified regions were TCR beta CDR3 sequences from RNA transcripts. Primed by the HTBI set, a first-round RT-PCR was run on the TCR CDR3. TCRdb recomputed calls from the multiplex PCR reads with MiXCR, one row per CDR3 protein. The sample lists about 520,000 distinct CDR3 sequences; 24% were seen once. This specimen belongs to a study of T cells in Graves' hyperthyroidism and ophthalmopathy. As for the study in general: Peripheral blood specimens were obtained at initial diagnosis, prior to any treatment. General study points: Blood also showed most of the thyroid clonotypes that were expanded above 0.001.

Looked up from germline, CDR1 is LNHNV and CDR2 is YYDKDF (reference sequence). CDR3 length equals 13 residues. Trimming shortened V by 8 bases and J by 3 bases, and 11 bases separated the two germline ends. The sequence was collected from a woman aged 25 to 39 with Graves' ophthalmopathy. Input material: blood. The J gene is TRBJ2-4, the V gene TRBV15, with a weak D call TRBD1 (5 bases). Here the CDR3 reads CATLDSLKNIQYF. The CDR3 bases are TGTGCCACCCTTGACAGCCTCAAAAACATTCAGTACTTC.